This entry concerns a single T cell receptor (beta chain). The target of this receptor is not known. Base qualities are not at hand, and no much larger clone is one base apart. The V and J ends are trimmed by 4 bases and 4 bases, leaving 20 bases between them. There are 16 amino acids in the CDR3, from cysteine to phenylalanine inclusive. Kept here is only the CDR3 DNA, which spans 48 bases and is read in frame from base 1. The germline V gene (reference sequence) specifies SGHNT as CDR1 and YYREEE as CDR2. This specimen comes from a study of blood T cell repertoires in COVID-19 (dated by TCRdb to the early 2020s). The study in broad terms: The collaborator samples originated in the United States, Italy and Spain and spanned the acute and convalescent phases of COVID-19. Where available, HLA class I and class II types were obtained from metadata supplied by the sample provider rather than from assay-based typing. Subjects who had been exposed to COVID-19, were actively infected with it, or had recovered from it provided the deeply sampled blood TCRbeta repertoires that made up the dataset. A freely available public database, intended as a resource for researchers studying the immune response to SARS-CoV-2, is where the repertoires were released. Sample metadata almost always included a de-identified subject ID, COVID-19 status, age in years and sex. The prospective study material was composed of cDNA or gDNA derived from T cells, B-cell-depleted T cells, or PBMCs. Samples came from the ongoing ImmuneRACE study (first 160 participants) plus 1,254 subjects from 6 global collaborators.

Beyond this particular receptor, the publication reports: The amount of clinical and demographic metadata varied by source and participant and was provided uncurated.

In Seattle, one collaborating source enrolled patients while the infection was active and tracked those patients longitudinally over the course of disease. Whole blood was collected in K2EDTA tubes by collaborating institutions according to the institutions' own protocols. For TCRbeta analysis, collaborator samples were shipped as frozen whole blood, as isolated PBMCs, or as DNA extracted from either sample type. The immunoSEQ Assay, a bias-controlled multiplex PCR, was used to amplify TCRbeta CDR3 regions from genomic DNA. The authors' pipeline ran thus. The number of nucleated cells in each sample was estimated by amplification of reference gene primers within the assay. To quantify the absolute abundance of each unique TCRbeta CDR3 rearrangement, sequence reads were collapsed and filtered. For each sample, productive Simpson clonality was calculated by taking the square root of Simpson's diversity index across productive rearrangements. Sourced from immuneACCESS, this table was stored by TCRdb with only in-frame sequences that have V and J called. A share of the clones is absent; for the studies checked, an unresolved V gene accounts for under half, and the remainder has no known explanation. V, J and clone size derive from that table, while D and trimming were established from the DNA sequence. In all, the sample holds more than 350,000 clones, and more than 70% of those were seen once. The ten biggest clones cover around 2.8% of the sample.

Material for sequencing was peripheral blood. The rearranged segments are TRBV5-4 and TRBJ1-2; TRBD1 could be the D gene, as 5 bases match. The receptor's source is a woman aged 30 to 39 with COVID-19, enrolled during active disease. The DNA sequence is TGTGCCAGCAGCCCGGGGGGGGAAGTAACAAGCTATGGCTACACCTTC. Its translation reads: CASSPGGEVTSYGYTF.